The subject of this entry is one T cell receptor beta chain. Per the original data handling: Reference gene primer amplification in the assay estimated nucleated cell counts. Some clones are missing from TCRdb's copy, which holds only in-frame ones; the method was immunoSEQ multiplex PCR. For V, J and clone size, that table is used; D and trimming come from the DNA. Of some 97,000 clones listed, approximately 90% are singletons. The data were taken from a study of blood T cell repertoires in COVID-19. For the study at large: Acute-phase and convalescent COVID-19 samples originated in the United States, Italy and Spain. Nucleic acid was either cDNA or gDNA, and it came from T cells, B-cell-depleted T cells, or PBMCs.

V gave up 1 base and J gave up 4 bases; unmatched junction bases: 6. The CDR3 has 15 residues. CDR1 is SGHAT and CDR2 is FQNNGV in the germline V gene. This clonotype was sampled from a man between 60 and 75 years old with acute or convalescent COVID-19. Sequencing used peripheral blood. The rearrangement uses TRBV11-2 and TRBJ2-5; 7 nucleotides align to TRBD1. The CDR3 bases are TGTGCCAGCAGCTTAGGTTTAGCAGGGGGAGAGACCCAGTACTTC. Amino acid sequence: CASSLGLAGGETQYF. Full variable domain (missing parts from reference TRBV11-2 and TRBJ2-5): EAGVAQSPRYKIIEKRQSVAFWCNPISGHATLYWYQQILGQGPKLLIQFQNNGVVDDSQLPKDRFSAERLKGVDSTLKIQPAKLEDSAVYLCASSLGLAGGETQYFGPGTRLLVL.